The 23 T cell receptor beta chains below were found in one sample sequenced in a study of Graves' ophthalmopathy and Graves' hyperthyroidism. Researchers took RNA transcripts and amplified TCR beta CDR3 regions from them. The first-round RT-PCR employed HTBI primers together with the Qiagen OneStep RT-PCR kit. A multiplex PCR was then performed as the second round. TCRdb redid the calling of the multiplex PCR reads with MiXCR, one entry per CDR3 protein. Of approximately 150,000 distinct CDR3 sequences listed, 30% to 45% were seen once; the top ten hold 8% to 10%. Sequencing input: peripheral blood. The receptors stem from a young man with Graves' ophthalmopathy.

Only a few counts were recorded for this clonotype. This chain uses TRBV27 with TRBJ1-1, with 8 positions matching TRBD1. Germline CDR1 and CDR2: MNHEY and SMNVEV (reference sequence). The CDR3 consists of 15 residues. With V trimmed by 3 bases and J by 0 bases, 3 bases remained unmatched. The CDR3 protein is CASSFRGLMNTEAFF. As DNA, the CDR3 is TGTGCCAGCAGTTTCAGGGGGCTAATGAACACTGAAGCTTTCTTT.

This clonotype was found many times. The chain links TRBV12-3 or TRBV12-4 to TRBJ2-5, with D perhaps matching TRBD1 (5 bases). Trimming shortened V by 6 bases and J by 1 base, and 9 bases separated the two germline ends. This CDR3 contains 13 residues. CDR3 bases: TGTGCCAGCAGCGACAGTCTCCAAGAGACCCAGTACTTC. Translation gives CASSDSLQETQYF.

V usage is TRBV5-1 and J usage is TRBJ2-7; D may be TRBD2 (6 bases). CDR3 length equals 14 residues. The ends were cut back, 0 bases at V and 5 bases at J, with 12 bases in the middle. Germline V gene data show CDR1 as SGHRS and CDR2 as YFSETQ. CDR3 nucleotides: TGCGCCAGCAGCTTGGCAGAGACTAGGCACGAGCAGTACTTC. It is translated as CASSLAETRHEQYF.

This clonotype was picked up many times. Written as DNA, the CDR3 is TGTGCCAGCAGCCGTACAGGGGGCTATGGCTACACCTTC. Residues: CASSRTGGYGYTF. The V gene is TRBV6-5, the J gene TRBJ1-2; 8 bases are shared with TRBD1. The V gene end was trimmed by 6 bases and the J gene end by 4 bases; junction bases not matched to a gene: 4. The germline CDR1 and CDR2 sequences are MNHEY and SVGAGI. The CDR3 sequence is 13 residues long.

This clonotype appeared many times. The V gene is TRBV29-1, the J gene TRBJ1-5; 10 nucleotides agree with TRBD1. CDR1 is SQVTM and CDR2 is ANQGSEA in the germline V gene. Unmatched junction bases numbered 5, after V lost 4 bases and J lost 5 bases. This CDR3 has 14 amino acids. The chain's CDR3 is CSVGSGTGDQPQHF. Written as DNA, the CDR3 is TGCAGCGTTGGTTCCGGGACAGGGGATCAGCCCCAGCATTTT.

Remarks on this clonotype: This clone may be a read error of a much larger clone one base away. This chain uses TRBV28 with TRBJ1-1, with D hard to call. The length of the CDR3 is 12 residues. V lost 0 bases and J lost 7, with 6 bases in between. Germline-derived CDR1 and CDR2 are MDHEN and SYDVKM. The CDR3, as DNA: TGTGCCAGCAGTTTATGGGGCATTGAAGCTTTCTTT. This encodes CASSLWGIEAFF.

Here the CDR3 DNA reads TGTGCCAGCAGTTACTCTTTGACAGGGTCCGAGCAGTACTTC. Protein: CASSYSLTGSEQYF. The chain joins TRBV6-2 or TRBV6-3 to TRBJ2-7, with 7 bases fitting TRBD1. The V gene's germline CDR1 is MNHEY and CDR2 SVGEGT. V gave up 0 bases and J gave up 6 bases; unmatched junction bases: 5. CDR3 length equals 14 residues.

This clonotype was seen once. The chain employs TRBV7-9 and TRBJ1-5; D uncertain. CDR3 size: 14 residues. Germline CDR1 SEHNR, CDR2 FQNEAQ (reference sequence). Trimming pared 3 bases from V and 3 bases from J, leaving 9 bases between. CDR3 region: CASSFGQFNQPQHF. CDR3 nucleotides: TGTGCCAGCAGCTTCGGGCAGTTCAATCAGCCCCAGCATTTT.

The sample holds many counts of this clonotype. The genes are TRBV6-2 or TRBV6-3 and TRBJ2-6; 8 positions agree with TRBD2. Germline V gene sequence: CDR1 MNHEY, CDR2 SVGEGT. Trimming at V came to 0 bases and at J to 4 bases, leaving 2 bases not matched to a gene. The CDR3 loop spans 16 amino acids. The CDR3 sequence is CASSYSREAGANVLTF. CDR3 sequence (DNA): TGTGCCAGCAGTTACTCGCGGGAGGCCGGGGCCAACGTCCTGACTTTC.

The J gene is TRBJ1-1, the V gene TRBV27; D gene uncertain. The CDR3 totals 14 residues. Germline assignment: CDR1 MNHEY and CDR2 SMNVEV (reference sequence). Trimming removed 4 bases at V and 1 base at J, with 10 bases between. The CDR3, as DNA: TGTGCCAGCAGTTACATGCTGGCGAACACTGAAGCTTTCTTT. Residues: CASSYMLANTEAFF.

The V call is TRBV20-1, the J call TRBJ1-1; the D gene is possibly TRBD1 (5 bases). The V end lost 6 bases, the J end lost 0 bases, and 14 bases lay between the germline ends. This CDR3 is built from 14 residues. CDR1 and CDR2 (germline): DFQATT, SNEGSKA (reference sequence). The CDR3 loop reads CSAKDIRLNTEAFF. The CDR3 coding sequence is TGCAGTGCGAAGGACATACGTCTGAACACTGAAGCTTTCTTT.

This clonotype was seen many times. This chain uses TRBV6-2 or TRBV6-3 with TRBJ2-7; D gene ambiguous. The ends were cut back, 5 bases at V and 2 bases at J, with 10 bases in the middle. Germline V gene sequence: CDR1 MNHEY, CDR2 SVGEGT. This CDR3 is 13 amino acids long. Here the CDR3 DNA reads TGTGCCAGCAGTCTTACAAGACCCTACGAGCAGTACTTC. Translating gives CASSLTRPYEQYF.

This clonotype appeared a single time. The chain employs TRBV12-3 or TRBV12-4 and TRBJ1-5, with D possibly TRBD1 on 5 matching bases. The CDR3 consists of 14 residues. Between the trimmed V and J ends, which lost 7 bases and 3 bases, there was a span of 13 bases. For the CDR3, the DNA is TGTGCCAGCAATACAGGCGGTTTCAATCAGCCCCAGCATTTT. Its translation is CASNTGGFNQPQHF.

The rearrangement joins TRBV28 to TRBJ2-7, with no clear D. V was trimmed by 8 bases and J by 2 bases, leaving 10 bases between them. The length of the CDR3 is 12 residues. The germline V gene encodes CDR1 MDHEN and CDR2 SYDVKM. In nucleotides, the CDR3 is TGTGCCAGCGCCGAGCCTACCTACGAGCAGTACTTC. Translating it yields CASAEPTYEQYF.

The rearrangement uses TRBV6-1 and TRBJ2-7, with D hard to call. CDR1 is MNHNS, CDR2 SASEGT, per germline. The V and J ends lost 2 bases and 3 bases respectively, with 11 bases between them. The CDR3 runs to 14 residues. The CDR3 DNA is TGTGCCAGCAGTGAATATGAAGAGGACTACGAGCAGTACTTC. This codes for CASSEYEEDYEQYF.

This clonotype was counted ten times or more. V gene TRBV6-2 or TRBV6-3 combines with J gene TRBJ2-7; perhaps TRBD2 as D (5 bases). Trimming cost V 7 bases and J 5 bases, with 18 bases left between them. The germline CDR1 and CDR2 sequences are MNHEY and SVGEGT. The CDR3 consists of 14 residues. CDR3 amino acids: CASTLRGPEDEQYF. CDR3 sequence (DNA): TGTGCCAGCACCCTACGGGGTCCGGAGGACGAGCAGTACTTC.

This clonotype was detected many times. This chain joins TRBV6-2 or TRBV6-3 and TRBJ2-7; TRBD1 is a possible D gene (6 bases). Per the germline V gene, CDR1 is MNHEY and CDR2 is SVGEGT. V lost 6 bases and J lost 5, with 17 bases in between. The CDR3 is made up of 14 amino acids. Here the CDR3 reads CASSRTVRTDEQYF. Written as DNA, the CDR3 is TGTGCCAGCAGCCGGACAGTACGGACGGACGAGCAGTACTTC.

This clonotype was detected ten times or more. The chain joins TRBV28 to TRBJ2-7; 11 nucleotides agree with TRBD2. V trimming: 5 bases; J trimming: 1 base; junction bases outside the gene matches: 7. The germline V gene encodes CDR1 MDHEN and CDR2 SYDVKM. The CDR3 has 16 amino acids. The CDR3 here is CASSAGTSGRSYEQYF. The CDR3 DNA reads as TGTGCCAGCAGTGCAGGGACTAGCGGAAGGTCCTACGAGCAGTACTTC.

This clonotype was counted many times. Here the CDR3 reads CASSPLAASSYEQYF. In nucleotides, the CDR3 is TGTGCCAGCAGCCCTCTAGCGGCGAGCTCCTACGAGCAGTACTTC. The chain uses TRBV7-2 and TRBJ2-7; 7 nucleotides agree with TRBD2. Germline V gene sequence: CDR1 SGHTA, CDR2 FQGNSA. CDR3 length: 15 amino acids. V shed 5 bases, J shed 0 bases, and the junction held 7 bases outside the gene matches. The variable domain in full, with the rest retrieved from reference TRBV7-2 and TRBJ2-7, is GAGVSQSPSNKVTEKGKDVELRCDPISGHTALYWYRQSLGQGLEFLIYFQGNSAPDKSGLPSDRFSAERTGGSVSTLTIQRTQQEDSAVYLCASSPLAASSYEQYFGPGTRLTVT.

This clonotype was counted many times. The chain combines TRBV27 with TRBJ2-4; D is unresolved. The CDR3 is 14 amino acids. V lost 2 bases, J lost 7 bases, and 12 bases lay in between. Germline lookup yields CDR1 MNHEY and CDR2 SMNVEV (reference sequence). The CDR3 DNA follows: TGTGCCAGCAGTTTAGACGCCCTTAAGAACATTCAGTACTTC. This translates into CASSLDALKNIQYF.

The rearrangement uses TRBV19 and TRBJ1-1, with 9 bases matching TRBD1. The germline CDR1 and CDR2 sequences are LNHDA and SQIVND (reference sequence). The CDR3 runs 15 residues. Trimming cost V 4 bases and J 3 bases; bases outside gene matches: 6. The CDR3 bases are TGTGCCAGTAGTAAGGCACAGGGGGCGGACACTGAAGCTTTCTTT. This codes for CASSKAQGADTEAFF.

This clonotype appeared many times. The genes are TRBV5-1 and TRBJ1-1; 9 bases line up with TRBD1. V gave up 1 base and J gave up 5 bases; unmatched junction bases: 9. Per germline, CDR1 SGHRS and CDR2 YFSETQ. The length of the CDR3 is 16 residues. CDR3 bases: TGCGCCAGCAGCTTGAAGTCTAACAGGGGGCGAACTGAAGCTTTCTTT. Its translation: CASSLKSNRGRTEAFF.

This clonotype appeared many times. The chain is built from TRBV12-3 or TRBV12-4 and TRBJ1-5, with D unclear. The CDR3 covers 15 residues. Trimming cost V 3 bases and J 2 bases, with 11 bases left between them. The CDR3 region has the DNA TGTGCCAGCAGTTTGGGAACCCAGGGCAATCAGCCCCAGCATTTT. Protein product: CASSLGTQGNQPQHF.